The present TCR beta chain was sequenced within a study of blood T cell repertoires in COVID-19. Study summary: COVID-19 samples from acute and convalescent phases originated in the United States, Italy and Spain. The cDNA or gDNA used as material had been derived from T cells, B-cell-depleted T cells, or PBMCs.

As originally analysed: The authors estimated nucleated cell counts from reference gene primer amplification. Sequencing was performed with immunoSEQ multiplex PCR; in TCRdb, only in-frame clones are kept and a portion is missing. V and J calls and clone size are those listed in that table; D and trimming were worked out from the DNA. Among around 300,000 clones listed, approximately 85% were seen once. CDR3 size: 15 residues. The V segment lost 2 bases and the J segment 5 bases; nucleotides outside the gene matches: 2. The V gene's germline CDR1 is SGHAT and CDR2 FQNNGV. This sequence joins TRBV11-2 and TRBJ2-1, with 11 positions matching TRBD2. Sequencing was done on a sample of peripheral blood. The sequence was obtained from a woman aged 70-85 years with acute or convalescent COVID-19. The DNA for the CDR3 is TGTGCCAGCAGCTTACGACTAGCGGGGAACAATGAGCAGTTCTTC. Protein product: CASSLRLAGNNEQFF.